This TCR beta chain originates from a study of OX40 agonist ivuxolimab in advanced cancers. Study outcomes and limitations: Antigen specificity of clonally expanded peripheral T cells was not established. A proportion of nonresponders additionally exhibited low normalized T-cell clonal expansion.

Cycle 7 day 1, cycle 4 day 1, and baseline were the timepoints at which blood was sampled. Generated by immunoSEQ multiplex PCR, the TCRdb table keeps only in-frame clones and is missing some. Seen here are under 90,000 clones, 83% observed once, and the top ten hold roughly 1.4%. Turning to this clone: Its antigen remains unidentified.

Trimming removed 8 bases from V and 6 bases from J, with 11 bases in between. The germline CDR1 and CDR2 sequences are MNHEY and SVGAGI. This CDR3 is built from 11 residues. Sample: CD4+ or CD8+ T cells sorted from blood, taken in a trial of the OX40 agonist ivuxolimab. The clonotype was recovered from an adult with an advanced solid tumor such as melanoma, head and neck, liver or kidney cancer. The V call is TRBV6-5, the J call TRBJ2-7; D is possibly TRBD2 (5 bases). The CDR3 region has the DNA TGTGCCAGCTCTAGGGCGGGCGAGCAGTACTTC. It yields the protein CASSRAGEQYF.